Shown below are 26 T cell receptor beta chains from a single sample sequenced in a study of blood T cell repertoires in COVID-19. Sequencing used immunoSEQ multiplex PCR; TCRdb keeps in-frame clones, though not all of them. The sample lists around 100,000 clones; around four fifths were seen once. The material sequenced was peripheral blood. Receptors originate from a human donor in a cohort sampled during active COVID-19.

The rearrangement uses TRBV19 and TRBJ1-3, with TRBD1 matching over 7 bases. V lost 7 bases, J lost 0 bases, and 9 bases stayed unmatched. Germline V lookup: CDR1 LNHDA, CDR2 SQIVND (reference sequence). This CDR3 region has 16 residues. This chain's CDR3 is CASTRQGGYSGNTIYF. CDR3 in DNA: TGTGCCAGTACAAGACAGGGCGGGTACTCTGGAAACACCATATATTTT.

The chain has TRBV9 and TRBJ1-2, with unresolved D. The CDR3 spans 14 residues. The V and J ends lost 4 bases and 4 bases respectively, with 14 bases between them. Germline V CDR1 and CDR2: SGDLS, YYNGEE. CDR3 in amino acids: CASSPPGRGYGYTF. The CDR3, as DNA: TGTGCCAGCAGCCCTCCGGGCCGGGGCTATGGCTACACCTTC.

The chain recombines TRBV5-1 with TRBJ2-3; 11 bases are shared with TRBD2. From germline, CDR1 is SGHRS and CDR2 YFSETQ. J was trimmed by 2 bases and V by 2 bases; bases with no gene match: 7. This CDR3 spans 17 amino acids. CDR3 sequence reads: CASSLPSLAGATDTQYF. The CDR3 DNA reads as TGCGCCAGCAGCTTACCTTCACTAGCGGGGGCCACAGATACGCAGTATTTT.

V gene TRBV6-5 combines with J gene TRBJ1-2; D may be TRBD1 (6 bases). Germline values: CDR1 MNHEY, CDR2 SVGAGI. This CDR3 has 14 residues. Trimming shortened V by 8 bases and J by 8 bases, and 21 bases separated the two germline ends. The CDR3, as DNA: TGTGCCAGCTTAACGAGGGGGATCATCAGGGGCTACACCTTC. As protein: CASLTRGIIRGYTF.

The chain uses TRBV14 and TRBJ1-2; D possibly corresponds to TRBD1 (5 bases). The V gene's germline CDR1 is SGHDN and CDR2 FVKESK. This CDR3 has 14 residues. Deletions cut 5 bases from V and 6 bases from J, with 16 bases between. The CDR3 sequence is CASSSQSSGDGYTF. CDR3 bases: TGTGCCAGCAGCTCACAGTCGTCGGGGGATGGCTACACCTTC.

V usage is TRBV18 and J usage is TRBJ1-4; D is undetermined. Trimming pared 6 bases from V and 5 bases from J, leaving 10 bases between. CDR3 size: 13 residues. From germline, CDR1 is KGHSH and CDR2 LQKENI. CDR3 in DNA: TGTGCCAGCTCTCCAGAGCTAAATGAAAAACTGTTTTTT. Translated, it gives CASSPELNEKLFF.

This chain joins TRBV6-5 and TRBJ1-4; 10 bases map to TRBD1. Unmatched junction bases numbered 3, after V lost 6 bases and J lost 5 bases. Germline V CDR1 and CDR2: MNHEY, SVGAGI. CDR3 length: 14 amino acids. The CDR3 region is CASRPGQGNEKLFF. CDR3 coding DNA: TGTGCCAGCAGACCGGGACAGGGGAATGAAAAACTGTTTTTT.

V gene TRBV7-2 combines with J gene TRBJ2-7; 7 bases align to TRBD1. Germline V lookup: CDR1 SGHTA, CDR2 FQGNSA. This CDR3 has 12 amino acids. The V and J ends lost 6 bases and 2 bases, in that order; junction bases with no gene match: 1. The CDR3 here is CASRTGAYEQYF. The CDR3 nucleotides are TGTGCCAGCAGAACAGGGGCCTACGAGCAGTACTTC.

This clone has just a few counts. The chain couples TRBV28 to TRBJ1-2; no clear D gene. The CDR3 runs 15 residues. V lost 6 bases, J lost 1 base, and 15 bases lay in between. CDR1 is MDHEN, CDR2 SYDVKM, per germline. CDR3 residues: CASSPVFGGNYGYTF. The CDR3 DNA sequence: TGTGCCAGCAGCCCTGTCTTCGGCGGTAACTATGGCTACACCTTC.

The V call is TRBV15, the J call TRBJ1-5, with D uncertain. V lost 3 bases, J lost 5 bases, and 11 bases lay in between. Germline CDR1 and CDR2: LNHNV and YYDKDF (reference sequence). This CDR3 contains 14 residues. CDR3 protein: CATSSLPRYQPQHF. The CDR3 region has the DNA TGTGCCACCAGCAGCCTCCCCAGGTATCAGCCCCAGCATTTT.

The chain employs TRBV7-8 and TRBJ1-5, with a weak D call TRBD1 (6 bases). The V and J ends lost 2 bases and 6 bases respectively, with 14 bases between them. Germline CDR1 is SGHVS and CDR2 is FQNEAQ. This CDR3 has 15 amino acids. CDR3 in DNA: TGTGCCAGCAGCTTAAATTCAGGGGTGGGTCAGCCCCAGCATTTT. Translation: CASSLNSGVGQPQHF.

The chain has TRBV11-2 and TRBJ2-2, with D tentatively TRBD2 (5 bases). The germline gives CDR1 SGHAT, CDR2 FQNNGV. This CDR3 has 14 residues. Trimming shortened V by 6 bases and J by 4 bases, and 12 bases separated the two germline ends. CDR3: CASSRGQGTGELFF. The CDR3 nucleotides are TGTGCCAGCAGTCGGGGTCAAGGCACCGGGGAGCTGTTTTTT. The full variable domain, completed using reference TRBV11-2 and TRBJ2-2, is EAGVAQSPRYKIIEKRQSVAFWCNPISGHATLYWYQQILGQGPKLLIQFQNNGVVDDSQLPKDRFSAERLKGVDSTLKIQPAKLEDSAVYLCASSRGQGTGELFFGEGSRLTVL.

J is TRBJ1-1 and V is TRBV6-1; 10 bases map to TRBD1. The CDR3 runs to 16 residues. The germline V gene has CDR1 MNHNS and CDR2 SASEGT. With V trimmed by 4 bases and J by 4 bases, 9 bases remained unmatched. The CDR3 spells CASSGSGQGRSTEAFF. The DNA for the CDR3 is TGTGCCAGCAGTGGATCGGGACAGGGGAGGTCCACTGAAGCTTTCTTT.

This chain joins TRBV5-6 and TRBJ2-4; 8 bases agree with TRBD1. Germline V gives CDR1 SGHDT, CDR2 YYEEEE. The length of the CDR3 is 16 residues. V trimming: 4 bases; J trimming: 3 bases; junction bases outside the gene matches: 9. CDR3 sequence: CASSGRDRSDKNIQYF. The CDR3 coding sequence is TGTGCCAGCAGCGGCCGGGACAGGTCAGACAAAAACATTCAGTACTTC.

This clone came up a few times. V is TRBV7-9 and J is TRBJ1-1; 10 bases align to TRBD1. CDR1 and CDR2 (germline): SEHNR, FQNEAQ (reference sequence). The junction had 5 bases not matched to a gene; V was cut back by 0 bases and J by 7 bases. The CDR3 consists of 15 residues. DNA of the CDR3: TGTGCCAGCAGCTTAGCTGGGACAGGGGTGAATGAAGCTTTCTTT. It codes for CASSLAGTGVNEAFF.

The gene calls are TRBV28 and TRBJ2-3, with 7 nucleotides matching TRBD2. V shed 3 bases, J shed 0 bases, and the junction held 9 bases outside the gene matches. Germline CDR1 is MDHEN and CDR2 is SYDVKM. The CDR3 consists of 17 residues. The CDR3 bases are TGTGCCAGCAGTTTCGGGGGACTAATCACAAGCACAGATACGCAGTATTTT. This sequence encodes CASSFGGLITSTDTQYF.

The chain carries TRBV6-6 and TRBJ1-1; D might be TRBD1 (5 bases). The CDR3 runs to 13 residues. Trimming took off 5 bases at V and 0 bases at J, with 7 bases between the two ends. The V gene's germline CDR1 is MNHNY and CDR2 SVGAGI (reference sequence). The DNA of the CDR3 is TGTGCCAGCAGTCTACAGGTGAACACTGAAGCTTTCTTT. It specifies CASSLQVNTEAFF.

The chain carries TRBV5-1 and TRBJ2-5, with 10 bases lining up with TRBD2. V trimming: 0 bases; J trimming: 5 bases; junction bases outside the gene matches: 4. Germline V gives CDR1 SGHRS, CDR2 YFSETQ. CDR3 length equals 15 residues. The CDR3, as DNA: TGCGCCAGCAGCTTGGTTGGGACTAGCGTCGAGACCCAGTACTTC. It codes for CASSLVGTSVETQYF.

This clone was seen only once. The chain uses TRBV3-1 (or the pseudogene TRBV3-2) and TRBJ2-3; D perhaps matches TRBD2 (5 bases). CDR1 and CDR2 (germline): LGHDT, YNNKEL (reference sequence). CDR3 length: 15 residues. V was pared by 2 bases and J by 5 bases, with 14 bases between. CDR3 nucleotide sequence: TGTGCCAGCAGCCAAAGTAACGTGAGGGTAGATACGCAGTATTTT. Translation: CASSQSNVRVDTQYF.

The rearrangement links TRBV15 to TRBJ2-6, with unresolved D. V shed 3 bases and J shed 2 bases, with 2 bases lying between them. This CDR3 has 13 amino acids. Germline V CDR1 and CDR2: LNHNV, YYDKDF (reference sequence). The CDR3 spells CATSSTGANVLTF. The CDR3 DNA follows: TGTGCCACCAGCAGCACTGGGGCCAACGTCCTGACTTTC.

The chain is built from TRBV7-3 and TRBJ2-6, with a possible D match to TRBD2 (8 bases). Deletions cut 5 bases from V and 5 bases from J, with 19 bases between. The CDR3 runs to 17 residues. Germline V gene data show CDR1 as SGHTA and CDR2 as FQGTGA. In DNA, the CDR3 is TGTGCCAGCAGCAGGGGACTAGGGGGCGGAAGGGCCAACGTCCTGACTTTC. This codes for CASSRGLGGGRANVLTF.

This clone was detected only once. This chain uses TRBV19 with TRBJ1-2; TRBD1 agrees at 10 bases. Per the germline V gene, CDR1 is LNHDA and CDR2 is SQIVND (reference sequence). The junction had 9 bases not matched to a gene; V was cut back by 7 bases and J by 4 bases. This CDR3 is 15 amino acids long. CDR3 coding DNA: TGTGCCAGTACGGGACAGGGGCTCAGAGGCTATGGCTACACCTTC. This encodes CASTGQGLRGYGYTF.

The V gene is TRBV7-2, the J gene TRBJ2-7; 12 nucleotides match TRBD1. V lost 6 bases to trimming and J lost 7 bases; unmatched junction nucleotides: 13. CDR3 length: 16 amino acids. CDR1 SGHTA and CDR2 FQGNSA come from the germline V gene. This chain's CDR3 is CASSPLSGQGAREQYF. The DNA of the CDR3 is TGTGCCAGCAGTCCTCTTTCGGGACAGGGGGCTAGGGAGCAGTACTTC.

This chain's CDR3 is CASSPGGTPRRGNTIYF. CDR3 coding DNA: TGTGCCAGCAGCCCAGGGGGGACACCGCGCAGAGGAAACACCATATATTTT. The chain recombines TRBV7-2 with TRBJ1-3; 7 nucleotides agree with TRBD1. The CDR3 has 17 residues. The germline gives CDR1 SGHTA, CDR2 FQGNSA. The junction had 14 bases not matched to a gene; V was cut back by 5 bases and J by 4 bases.

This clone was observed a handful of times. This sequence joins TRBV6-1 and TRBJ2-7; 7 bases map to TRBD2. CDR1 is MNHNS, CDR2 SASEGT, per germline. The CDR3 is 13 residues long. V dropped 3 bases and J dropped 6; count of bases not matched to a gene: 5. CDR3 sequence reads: CASSETSYSEQYF. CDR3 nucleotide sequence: TGTGCCAGCAGTGAGACTAGCTACTCCGAGCAGTACTTC.

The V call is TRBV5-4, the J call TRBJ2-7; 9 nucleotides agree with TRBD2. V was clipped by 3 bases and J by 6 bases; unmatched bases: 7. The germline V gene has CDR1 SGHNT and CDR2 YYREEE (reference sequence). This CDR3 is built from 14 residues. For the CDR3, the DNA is TGTGCCAGCAGCTGGACGGGCGGGGGGGCCGAGCAGTACTTC. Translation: CASSWTGGGAEQYF.